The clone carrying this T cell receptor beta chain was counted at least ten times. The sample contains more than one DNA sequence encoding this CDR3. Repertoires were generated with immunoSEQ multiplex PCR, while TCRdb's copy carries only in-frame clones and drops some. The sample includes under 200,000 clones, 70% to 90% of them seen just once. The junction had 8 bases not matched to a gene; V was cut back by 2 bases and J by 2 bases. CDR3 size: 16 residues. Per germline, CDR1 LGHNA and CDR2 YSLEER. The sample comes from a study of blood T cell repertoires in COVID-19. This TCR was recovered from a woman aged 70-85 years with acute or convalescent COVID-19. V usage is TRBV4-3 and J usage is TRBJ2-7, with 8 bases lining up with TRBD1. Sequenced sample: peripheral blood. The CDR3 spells CASSQTGQGDPYEQYF. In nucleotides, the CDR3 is TGCGCCAGCAGCCAAACCGGACAGGGCGACCCCTACGAGCAGTACTTC.